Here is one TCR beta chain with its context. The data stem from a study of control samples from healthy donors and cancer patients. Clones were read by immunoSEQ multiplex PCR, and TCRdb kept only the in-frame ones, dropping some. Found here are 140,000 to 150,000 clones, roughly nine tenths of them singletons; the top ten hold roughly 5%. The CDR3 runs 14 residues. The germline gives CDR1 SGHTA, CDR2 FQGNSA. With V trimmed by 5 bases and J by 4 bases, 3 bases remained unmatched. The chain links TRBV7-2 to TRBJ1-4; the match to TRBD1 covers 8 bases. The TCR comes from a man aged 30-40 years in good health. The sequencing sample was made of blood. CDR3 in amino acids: CASSPDRGNEKLFF. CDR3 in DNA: TGTGCCAGCAGCCCCGACAGGGGTAATGAAAAACTGTTTTTT.